The T cell receptor beta chain described here comes from a study of CD8+ T cells in alopecia areata. Overall study findings and caveats: Sequenced scalp T cells also include alphabeta T cells resident in normal skin. Greater clonality was observed in lesional scalp samples, especially alopecia totalis/universalis, versus normal scalp.

The authors extracted RNA and reverse transcribed it into cDNA as the sequencing template. Produced via immunoSEQ multiplex PCR; TCRdb's table is partial and in-frame only. The sample includes tens of thousands of clones, roughly two thirds seen only once; the top ten take less than 5.5%. Trimming took 8 bases from V and 2 from J; bases not matched to a gene: 6. This CDR3 contains 13 residues. The germline CDR1 and CDR2 sequences are SNHLY and FYNNEI. CD4+ lymphocytes from about 5 patients underwent sorting into CD25+CD127- populations. Alopecia areata patients had lesional scalp punch biopsies and peripheral blood taken from them. It was from PBMCs that CD4+ and CD8+ T cells were sorted. As to this clone: The antigen is not known.

Sequencing was performed on CD4+ Tregs sorted from blood. The chain is built from TRBV2 and TRBJ2-7; TRBD1 matches 7 bases. The TCR was taken from a human donor with alopecia areata. CDR3 in amino acids: CASVGGAPYEQYF. DNA for the CDR3: TGTGCCAGCGTAGGGGGCGCACCCTACGAGCAGTACTTC.